This T cell receptor beta chain was sequenced for a study of blood T cell repertoires in COVID-19. The V gene end was trimmed by 4 bases and the J gene end by 5 bases; junction bases not matched to a gene: 6. Germline V lookup: CDR1 LGHDT, CDR2 YNNKEL (reference sequence). This CDR3 has 16 residues. Data came from immunoSEQ multiplex PCR; TCRdb stores just in-frame clones and leaves some out. The sample shows roughly 150,000 clones, approximately 90% of them seen only once. Sequencing was done on a sample of peripheral blood. The rearrangement links TRBV3-1 (or the pseudogene TRBV3-2) to TRBJ2-1, with 12 nucleotides matching TRBD1. The receptor was derived from an older woman with acute or convalescent COVID-19. The DNA for the CDR3 is TGTGCCAGCAGCCGCCCCCGGGACAGGGGGCACAATGAGCAGTTCTTC. It codes for CASSRPRDRGHNEQFF.